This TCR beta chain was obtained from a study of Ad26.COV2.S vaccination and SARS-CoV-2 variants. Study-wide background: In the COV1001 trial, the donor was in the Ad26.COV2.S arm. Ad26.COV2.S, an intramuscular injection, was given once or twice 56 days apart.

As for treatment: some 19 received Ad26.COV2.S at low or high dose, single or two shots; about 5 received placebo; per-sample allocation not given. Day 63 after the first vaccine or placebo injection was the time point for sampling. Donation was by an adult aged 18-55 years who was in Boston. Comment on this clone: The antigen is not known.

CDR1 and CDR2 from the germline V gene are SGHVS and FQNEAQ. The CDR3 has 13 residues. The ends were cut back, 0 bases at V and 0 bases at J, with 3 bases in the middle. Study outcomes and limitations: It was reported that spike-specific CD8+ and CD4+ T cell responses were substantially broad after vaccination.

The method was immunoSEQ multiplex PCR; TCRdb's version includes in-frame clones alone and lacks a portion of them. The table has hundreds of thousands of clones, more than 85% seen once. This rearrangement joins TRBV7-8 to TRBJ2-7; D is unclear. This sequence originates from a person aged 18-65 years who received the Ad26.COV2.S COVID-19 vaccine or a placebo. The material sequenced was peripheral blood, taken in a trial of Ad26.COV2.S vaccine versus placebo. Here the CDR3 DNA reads TGTGCCAGCAGCTTAGCCAGCTCCTACGAGCAGTACTTC. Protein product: CASSLASSYEQYF.